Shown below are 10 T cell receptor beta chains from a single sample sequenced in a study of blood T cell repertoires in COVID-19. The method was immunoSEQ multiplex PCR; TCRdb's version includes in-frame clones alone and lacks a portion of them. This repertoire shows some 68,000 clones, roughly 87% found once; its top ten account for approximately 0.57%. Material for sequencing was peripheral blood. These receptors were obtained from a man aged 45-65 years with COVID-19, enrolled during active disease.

In DNA form, the CDR3 reads TGTGCCAGCAAAGGACATTTCACAGATACGCAGTATTTT. Protein: CASKGHFTDTQYF. This chain uses TRBV21-1 with TRBJ2-3; no DNA check was done on the table's D call, TRBD1. TRBV21-1 represents a pseudogene. The CDR3 length is 13 residues.

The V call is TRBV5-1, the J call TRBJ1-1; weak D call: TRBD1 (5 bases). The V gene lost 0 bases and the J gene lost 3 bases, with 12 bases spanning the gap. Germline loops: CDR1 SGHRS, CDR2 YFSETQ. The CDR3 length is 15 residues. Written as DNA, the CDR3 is TGCGCCAGCAGCTTGGAGGGGTTAGGGTACACTGAAGCTTTCTTT. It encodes CASSLEGLGYTEAFF.

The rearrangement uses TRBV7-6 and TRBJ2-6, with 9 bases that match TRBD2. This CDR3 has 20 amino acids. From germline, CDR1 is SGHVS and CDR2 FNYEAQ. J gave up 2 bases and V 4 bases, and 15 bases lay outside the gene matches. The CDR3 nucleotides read TGTGCCAGCAGCTCACCCCGGGGTAGCGGGAGAAGTACTGGGGCCAACGTCCTGACTTTC. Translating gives CASSSPRGSGRSTGANVLTF.

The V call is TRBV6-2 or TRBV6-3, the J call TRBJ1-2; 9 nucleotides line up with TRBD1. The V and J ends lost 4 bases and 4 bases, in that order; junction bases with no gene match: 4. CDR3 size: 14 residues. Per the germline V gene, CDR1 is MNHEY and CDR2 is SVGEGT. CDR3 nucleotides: TGTGCCAGCAGTTCCGGGACAGGGTCCTATGGCTACACCTTC. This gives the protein CASSSGTGSYGYTF.

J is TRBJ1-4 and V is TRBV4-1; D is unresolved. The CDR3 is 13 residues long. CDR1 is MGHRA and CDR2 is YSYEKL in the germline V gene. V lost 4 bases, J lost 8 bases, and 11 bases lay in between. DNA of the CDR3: TGCGCCAGCAGCCGAACCTCGAGGGAAAAACTGTTTTTT. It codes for CASSRTSREKLFF.

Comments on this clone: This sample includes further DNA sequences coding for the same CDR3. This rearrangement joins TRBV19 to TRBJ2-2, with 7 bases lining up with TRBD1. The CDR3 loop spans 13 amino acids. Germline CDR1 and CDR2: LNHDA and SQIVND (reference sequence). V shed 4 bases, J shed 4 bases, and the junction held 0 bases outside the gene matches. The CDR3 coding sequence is TGTGCCAGTAGTAGACAGGGCACCGGGGAGCTGTTTTTT. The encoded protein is CASSRQGTGELFF.

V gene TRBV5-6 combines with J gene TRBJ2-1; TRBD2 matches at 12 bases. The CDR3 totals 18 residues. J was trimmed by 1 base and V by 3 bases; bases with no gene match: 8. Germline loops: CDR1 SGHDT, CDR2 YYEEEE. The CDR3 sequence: CASSSRTSGIGSYNEQFF. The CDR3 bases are TGTGCCAGCAGCTCCCGGACTAGCGGGATAGGGTCCTACAATGAGCAGTTCTTC.

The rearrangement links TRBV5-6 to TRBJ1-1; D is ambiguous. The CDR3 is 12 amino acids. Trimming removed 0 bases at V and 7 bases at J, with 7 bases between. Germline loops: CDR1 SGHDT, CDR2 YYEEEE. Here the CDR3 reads CASSLATGEAFF. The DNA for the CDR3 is TGTGCCAGCAGCTTGGCCACCGGTGAAGCTTTCTTT.

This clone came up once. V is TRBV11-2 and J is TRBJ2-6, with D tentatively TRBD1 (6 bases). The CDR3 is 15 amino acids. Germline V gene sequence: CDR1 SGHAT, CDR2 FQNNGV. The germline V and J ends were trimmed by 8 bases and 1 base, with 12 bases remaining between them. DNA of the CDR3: TGTGCCAGCCGCTATCAGGGGTCTGGGGCCAACGTCCTGACTTTC. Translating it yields CASRYQGSGANVLTF.

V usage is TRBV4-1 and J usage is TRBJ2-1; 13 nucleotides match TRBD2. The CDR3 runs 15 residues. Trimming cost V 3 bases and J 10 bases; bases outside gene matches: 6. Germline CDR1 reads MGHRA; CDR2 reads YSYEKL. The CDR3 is CASSQTSGRTWEQFF. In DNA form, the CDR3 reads TGCGCCAGCAGCCAGACTAGCGGGAGGACTTGGGAGCAGTTCTTC.